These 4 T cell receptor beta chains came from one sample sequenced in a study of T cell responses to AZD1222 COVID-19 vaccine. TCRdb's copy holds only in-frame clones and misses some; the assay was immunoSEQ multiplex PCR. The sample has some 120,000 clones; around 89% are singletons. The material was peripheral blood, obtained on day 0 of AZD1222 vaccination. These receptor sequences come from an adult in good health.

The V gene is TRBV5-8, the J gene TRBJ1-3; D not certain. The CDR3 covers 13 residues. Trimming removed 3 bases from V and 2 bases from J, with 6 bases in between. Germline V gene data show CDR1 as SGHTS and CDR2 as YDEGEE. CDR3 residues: CASSWGAGNTIYF. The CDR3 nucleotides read TGTGCCAGCAGCTGGGGAGCTGGAAACACCATATATTTT.

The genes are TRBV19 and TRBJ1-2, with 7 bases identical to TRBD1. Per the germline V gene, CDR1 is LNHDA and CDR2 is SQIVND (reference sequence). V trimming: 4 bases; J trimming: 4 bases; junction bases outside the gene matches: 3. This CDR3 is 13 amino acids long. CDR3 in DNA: TGTGCCAGTAGTACGCAGGGGGGCTATGGCTACACCTTC. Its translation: CASSTQGGYGYTF.

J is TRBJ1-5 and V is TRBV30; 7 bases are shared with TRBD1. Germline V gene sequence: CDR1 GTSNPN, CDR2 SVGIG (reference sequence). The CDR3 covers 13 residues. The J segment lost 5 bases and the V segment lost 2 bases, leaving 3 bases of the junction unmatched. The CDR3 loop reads CAWSRGQYQPQHF. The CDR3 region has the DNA TGTGCCTGGAGTAGGGGACAGTATCAGCCCCAGCATTTT.

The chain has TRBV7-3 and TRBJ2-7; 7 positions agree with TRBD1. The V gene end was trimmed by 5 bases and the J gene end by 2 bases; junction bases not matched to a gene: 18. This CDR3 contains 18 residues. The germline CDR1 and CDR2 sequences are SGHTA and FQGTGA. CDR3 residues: CASSRDSLTGAVAYEQYF. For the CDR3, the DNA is TGTGCCAGCAGCCGAGACTCCTTAACAGGGGCTGTCGCCTACGAGCAGTACTTC. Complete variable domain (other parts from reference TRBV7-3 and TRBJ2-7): GAGVSQTPSNKVTEKGKYVELRCDPISGHTALYWYRQSLGQGPEFLIYFQGTGAADDSGLPNDRFFAVRPEGSVSTLKIQRTERGDSAVYLCASSRDSLTGAVAYEQYFGPGTRLTVT.